A selection of T cell receptor beta chains follows, all from one sample in a study of blood T cell repertoires in COVID-19. TCRdb's copy holds only in-frame clones and misses some; the assay was immunoSEQ multiplex PCR. The table has 150,000 to 200,000 clones, 84% seen once. Sequencing was carried out using PBMCs or T cells enriched from blood (not recorded which). All receptors come from a man aged 50 to 59 who had recovered from COVID-19. Each CDR3 is given without its conserved first and last residue. The order of the fields is J gene, V gene, clone size, CDR3 protein. Part of the rows lack a size; the others show once, few, many or a class for expanded clones.

j_gene: TRBJ1-2; v_gene: TRBV6-4; abundance: .; CDR3aa: ASSDSTALH
j_gene: TRBJ1-1; v_gene: TRBV4-2; abundance: .; CDR3aa: ASSHPPPLTEAF
j_gene: TRBJ2-2; v_gene: TRBV7-3; abundance: .; CDR3aa: ASSFGSGTGTGELF
j_gene: TRBJ1-5; v_gene: TRBV19; abundance: .; CDR3aa: ASSRLGAGVTYSNQPQH
j_gene: TRBJ2-3; v_gene: TRBV7-8; abundance: .; CDR3aa: ASSLDTGTSTDTQY
j_gene: TRBJ2-4; v_gene: TRBV5-1; abundance: .; CDR3aa: ASSLDPGAENIQY
j_gene: TRBJ1-6; v_gene: TRBV5-4; abundance: few; CDR3aa: ASSLDRGSGSPLH
j_gene: TRBJ2-5; v_gene: TRBV24-1; abundance: .; CDR3aa: ATSESGTAEETQY
j_gene: TRBJ2-4; v_gene: TRBV7-2; abundance: once; CDR3aa: ASSKQGRIAKNIQY
j_gene: TRBJ1-4; v_gene: TRBV2; abundance: .; CDR3aa: ASQGTGREKLF
j_gene: TRBJ1-1; v_gene: TRBV19; abundance: .; CDR3aa: ASSIVTAYSTEAF
j_gene: TRBJ2-7; v_gene: TRBV5-1; abundance: .; CDR3aa: ASSSSSYEQY
j_gene: TRBJ1-5; v_gene: TRBV5-6; abundance: large; CDR3aa: ASSLAGGRTQPQH
j_gene: TRBJ1-6; v_gene: TRBV15; abundance: once; CDR3aa: ATSRDQGLGSPLH
j_gene: TRBJ2-3; v_gene: TRBV2; abundance: .; CDR3aa: ASALPLTDTQY
j_gene: TRBJ1-2; v_gene: TRBV7-9; abundance: once; CDR3aa: ASSRGFYGYT
j_gene: TRBJ2-2; v_gene: TRBV28; abundance: .; CDR3aa: ASGQAGSKDGELF
j_gene: TRBJ1-6; v_gene: TRBV5-4; abundance: .; CDR3aa: ASSLSTGYNSPLH
j_gene: TRBJ2-5; v_gene: TRBV24-1; abundance: .; CDR3aa: ATSDYRGQETQY
j_gene: TRBJ1-2; v_gene: TRBV6-4; abundance: .; CDR3aa: ASSESPGLVGYT
j_gene: TRBJ2-2; v_gene: TRBV19; abundance: .; CDR3aa: ASSMGSGGAQSTGELF
j_gene: TRBJ2-1; v_gene: TRBV18; abundance: few; CDR3aa: ASSMTQGFSYNEQF
j_gene: TRBJ1-1; v_gene: TRBV9; abundance: .; CDR3aa: ASSVPPDTEAF
j_gene: TRBJ2-7; v_gene: TRBV7-7; abundance: .; CDR3aa: ASSSTDRDHEQY
j_gene: TRBJ2-1; v_gene: TRBV7-2; abundance: .; CDR3aa: ASSVGGQGNDEQF
j_gene: TRBJ2-5; v_gene: TRBV28; abundance: .; CDR3aa: ASSPRPGTSETQY
j_gene: TRBJ1-2; v_gene: TRBV6-1; abundance: .; CDR3aa: ASSEARGIIYGYT
j_gene: TRBJ1-5; v_gene: TRBV10-2; abundance: .; CDR3aa: ASSESGRGQPQH
j_gene: TRBJ2-3; v_gene: TRBV7-8; abundance: .; CDR3aa: ASISGGARDTQY
j_gene: TRBJ1-2; v_gene: TRBV7-8; abundance: .; CDR3aa: ASSPRRHRVIDYGYT
j_gene: TRBJ1-2; v_gene: TRBV18; abundance: .; CDR3aa: ASEKATGTYT
j_gene: TRBJ2-7; v_gene: TRBV5-5; abundance: once; CDR3aa: ASSSGTSGGPSYEQY
j_gene: TRBJ1-1; v_gene: TRBV9; abundance: .; CDR3aa: ASSSTTGTGGPAF
j_gene: TRBJ1-6; v_gene: TRBV5-6; abundance: .; CDR3aa: ASSFWDRRLNSPLH
j_gene: TRBJ1-1; v_gene: TRBV25-1; abundance: .; CDR3aa: ASSDPRQENTEAF
j_gene: TRBJ2-3; v_gene: TRBV5-4; abundance: .; CDR3aa: ASSPGLAGGTDTQY
j_gene: TRBJ1-3; v_gene: TRBV10-3; abundance: .; CDR3aa: AISAGGGNTIY
j_gene: TRBJ2-7; v_gene: TRBV30; abundance: .; CDR3aa: AWSVPSGIGRQY
j_gene: TRBJ2-3; v_gene: TRBV4-2; abundance: .; CDR3aa: ASSSDRAATTDTQY
j_gene: TRBJ1-6; v_gene: TRBV6-5; abundance: few; CDR3aa: ASSTGLRNSPLH
j_gene: TRBJ1-5; v_gene: TRBV2; abundance: .; CDR3aa: ASMSREVNQPQH
j_gene: TRBJ2-7; v_gene: TRBV7-9; abundance: .; CDR3aa: ASSSGTGSYEQY
j_gene: TRBJ2-7; v_gene: TRBV5-1; abundance: .; CDR3aa: ASSFSGGTYEQY
j_gene: TRBJ1-4; v_gene: TRBV1; abundance: .; CDR3aa: TSSLKRGRLEKLF
j_gene: TRBJ2-7; v_gene: TRBV19; abundance: .; CDR3aa: ASRPTEKYEQY
j_gene: TRBJ1-5; v_gene: TRBV7-2; abundance: .; CDR3aa: ASSRSAGWSNQPQH
j_gene: TRBJ1-6; v_gene: TRBV5-1; abundance: .; CDR3aa: ASSSRPTGYNSPLH
j_gene: TRBJ1-1; v_gene: TRBV20-1; abundance: few; CDR3aa: SAFGSAVAF
j_gene: TRBJ1-1; v_gene: TRBV18; abundance: .; CDR3aa: ASSLGQMNTEAF
j_gene: TRBJ1-1; v_gene: TRBV27; abundance: .; CDR3aa: ASKGGQGRRSEAF
j_gene: TRBJ2-1; v_gene: TRBV5-1; abundance: .; CDR3aa: ASASLARSSYNEQF
j_gene: TRBJ2-2; v_gene: TRBV6-6; abundance: few; CDR3aa: ASSRRDRGQSGELF
j_gene: TRBJ1-2; v_gene: TRBV5-1; abundance: .; CDR3aa: ASSLVQGDYGYT
j_gene: TRBJ1-1; v_gene: TRBV28; abundance: .; CDR3aa: ASSLRPDGGGRAF